The next 21 T cell receptor beta chains were all read from a single sample in a study of cytomegalovirus exposure and HLA in healthy donors. Profiled with immunoSEQ multiplex PCR; TCRdb holds only in-frame clones, not every one. The profile shows approximately 160,000 clones, 70% to 90% of them singletons. The sample was PBMCs. These TCRs come from a woman under 30 in good health and CMV-seropositive.

V usage is TRBV9 and J usage is TRBJ2-5, with 8 bases matching TRBD2. The CDR3 sequence is 14 residues long. J gave up 1 base and V 3 bases, and 2 bases lay outside the gene matches. Germline lookup yields CDR1 SGDLS and CDR2 YYNGEE. This chain's CDR3 is CASSGTSGQETQYF. Here the CDR3 DNA reads TGTGCCAGCAGCGGAACTAGCGGCCAAGAGACCCAGTACTTC.

V and J are TRBV7-9 and TRBJ2-7; D is perhaps TRBD2 (6 bases). Germline V gives CDR1 SEHNR, CDR2 FQNEAQ (reference sequence). Trimming left V 1 base short and J 4 bases short, with 8 bases between. The length of the CDR3 is 13 residues. The DNA for the CDR3 is TGTGCCAGCAGCTTAGGGCTAGCGTACGAGCAGTACTTC. Protein: CASSLGLAYEQYF.

The chain employs TRBV6-5 and TRBJ2-1; TRBD2 might be the D (6 bases). The CDR3 contains 15 residues. Per germline, CDR1 MNHEY and CDR2 SVGAGI. V was cut by 2 bases and J by 9 bases, with 17 bases left in between. DNA of the CDR3: TGTGCCAGCAGTTACCGGGACTCCCTGTTCAGTGAGCAGTTCTTC. Residues: CASSYRDSLFSEQFF.

This clone was observed a handful of times. The chain joins TRBV4-1 to TRBJ1-2, with D possibly TRBD1 on 5 matching bases. The V and J ends lost 0 bases and 8 bases respectively, with 16 bases between them. The germline CDR1 and CDR2 sequences are MGHRA and YSYEKL. This CDR3 is 15 amino acids long. The DNA of the CDR3 is TGCGCCAGCAGCCAAGAAGGGGAGGGTACAGGCGGCTACACCTTC. Residues: CASSQEGEGTGGYTF.

The chain couples TRBV28 to TRBJ1-1; D possibly corresponds to TRBD1 (5 bases). V dropped 4 bases and J dropped 1 base, with 13 bases sitting between them. Germline V gives CDR1 MDHEN, CDR2 SYDVKM. The length of the CDR3 is 15 residues. CDR3 nucleotide sequence: TGTGCCAGCAGTTCGTCAGGGATGGGGAACACTGAAGCTTTCTTT. Translated, it gives CASSSSGMGNTEAFF.

The chain recombines TRBV7-8 with TRBJ1-3, with 7 bases matching TRBD1. Looked up from germline, CDR1 is SGHVS and CDR2 is FQNEAQ. The length of the CDR3 is 16 residues. Germline trimming cut 5 bases from V and 4 bases from J; bases unmatched to any gene: 11. The CDR3 DNA follows: TGTGCCAGCAGCCCGCATGGGCAGGGGGTGGGAAACACCATATATTTT. Protein product: CASSPHGQGVGNTIYF.

The chain links TRBV18 to TRBJ1-1; 8 nucleotides line up with TRBD1. Germline trimming cut 5 bases from V and 2 bases from J; bases unmatched to any gene: 10. CDR1 is KGHSH, CDR2 LQKENI, per germline. This CDR3 is 16 amino acids long. CDR3 residues: CASSTVQGAPNTEAFF. CDR3 coding DNA: TGTGCCAGCTCAACAGTCCAGGGGGCTCCCAACACTGAAGCTTTCTTT. Filled out from reference TRBV18 and TRBJ1-1, the complete variable domain reads NAGVMQNPRHLVRRRGQEARLRCSPMKGHSHVYWYRQLPEEGLKFMVYLQKENIIDESGMPKERFSAEFPKEGPSILRIQQVVRGDSAAYFCASSTVQGAPNTEAFFGQGTRLTVV.

The rearrangement uses TRBV25-1 and TRBJ1-5; D remains unclear. The V end was cut by 0 bases, the J end by 3 bases, with 6 bases between. Germline CDR1 reads MGHDK; CDR2 reads SYGVNS. The CDR3 extends over 14 amino acids. CDR3 sequence: CASSEYGFNQPQHF. The CDR3, as DNA: TGTGCCAGCAGTGAATACGGGTTCAATCAGCCCCAGCATTTT.

This clone was detected once. The chain joins TRBV2 to TRBJ1-1; 12 bases are a match to TRBD1. The V gene's germline CDR1 is SNHLY and CDR2 FYNNEI. This CDR3 contains 15 residues. V was clipped by 8 bases and J by 1 base; unmatched bases: 5. CDR3 protein: CASGDRGLRNTEAFF. The CDR3, as DNA: TGTGCCAGCGGGGACAGGGGGCTAAGGAACACTGAAGCTTTCTTT.

The chain has TRBV7-6 and TRBJ2-1, with TRBD1 matching over 8 bases. The V and J ends lost 4 bases and 5 bases, in that order; junction bases with no gene match: 7. CDR3 length: 15 amino acids. Germline lookup yields CDR1 SGHVS and CDR2 FNYEAQ. The CDR3 DNA sequence: TGTGCCAGCAGCTCAGGACGACAGGGGAACAATGAGCAGTTCTTC. Amino acids: CASSSGRQGNNEQFF.

The chain employs TRBV29-1 and TRBJ2-7; TRBD1 is a possible D gene (5 bases). Germline V lookup: CDR1 SQVTM, CDR2 ANQGSEA. V gave up 4 bases and J gave up 4 bases, with 8 bases separating them. The CDR3 sequence is 11 residues long. The CDR3 nucleotides read TGCAGCGTTGGGACAACTTACGAGCAGTACTTC. Its translation: CSVGTTYEQYF.

This sequence joins TRBV5-1 and TRBJ2-6; D might be TRBD2 (6 bases). Germline CDR1 reads SGHRS; CDR2 reads YFSETQ. The V end was cut by 4 bases, the J end by 1 base, with 18 bases between. The CDR3 contains 18 residues. In nucleotides, the CDR3 is TGCGCCAGCAGCCCGGGGCTAACCCGGGGGTCTGGGGCCAACGTCCTGACTTTC. It is translated as CASSPGLTRGSGANVLTF.

The chain uses TRBV5-6 and TRBJ2-1; 15 nucleotides line up with TRBD2. The CDR3 is made up of 17 amino acids. Trimming at V came to 2 bases and at J to 8 bases, leaving 8 bases not matched to a gene. The germline V gene encodes CDR1 SGHDT and CDR2 YYEEEE. Here the CDR3 DNA reads TGTGCCAGCAGCTTCCCCGGACTAGCGGGAGGGCCGGATGAGCAGTTCTTC. Its protein is CASSFPGLAGGPDEQFF.

V and J are TRBV7-6 and TRBJ2-2; the match to TRBD1 covers 8 bases. The CDR3 has 16 residues. The V segment lost 6 bases and the J segment 4 bases; nucleotides outside the gene matches: 10. Germline CDR1 and CDR2: SGHVS and FNYEAQ. The CDR3 here is CASRPGQGQTTGELFF. The CDR3 nucleotides read TGTGCCAGCAGGCCCGGACAGGGACAAACCACCGGGGAGCTGTTTTTT.

V usage is TRBV19 and J usage is TRBJ2-7; 10 bases match TRBD2. CDR1 and CDR2 (germline): LNHDA, SQIVND (reference sequence). J gave up 3 bases and V 1 base, and 9 bases lay outside the gene matches. This CDR3 has 17 residues. CDR3 residues: CASSIVPSGSGSYEQYF. The CDR3 nucleotides are TGTGCCAGTAGTATAGTCCCTAGCGGGAGTGGAAGCTACGAGCAGTACTTC.

J is TRBJ2-2 and V is TRBV2, with 9 bases matching TRBD1. Germline assignment: CDR1 SNHLY and CDR2 FYNNEI. The CDR3 is 15 residues long. V shed 5 bases and J 3 bases; nucleotides not matched to a gene: 4. The CDR3 nucleotides are TGTGCCAGCAGTATACAGGGGGCTTACACCGGGGAGCTGTTTTTT. It encodes CASSIQGAYTGELFF.

The J gene is TRBJ2-1, the V gene TRBV5-1, with 11 nucleotides matching TRBD2. In germline, CDR1 is SGHRS, CDR2 YFSETQ. The CDR3 has 16 residues. With V trimmed by 7 bases and J by 4 bases, 10 bases remained unmatched. The CDR3 DNA reads TGCGCCAGCTCCCCGACTAGCGGGGAACTATACAATGAGCAGTTCTTC. Protein product: CASSPTSGELYNEQFF.

The V call is TRBV6-4, the J call TRBJ2-6; the match to TRBD1 covers 8 bases. Germline V gene sequence: CDR1 MRHNA, CDR2 SNTAGT. Germline trimming cut 5 bases from V and 2 bases from J; bases unmatched to any gene: 8. The CDR3 sequence is 17 residues long. The DNA of the CDR3 is TGTGCCAGCAGTAACGGACAGGGAAGTACTGGGGCCAACGTCCTGACTTTC. Its protein is CASSNGQGSTGANVLTF.

This chain links TRBV5-8 with TRBJ2-2, with TRBD2 as a possible D gene (5 bases). Germline CDR1 SGHTS, CDR2 YDEGEE. This CDR3 has 16 amino acids. The ends were cut back, 6 bases at V and 2 bases at J, with 17 bases in the middle. CDR3 sequence: CASTLSGRENTGELFF. The CDR3, as DNA: TGTGCCAGCACGCTTAGTGGTCGGGAAAACACCGGGGAGCTGTTTTTT.

J is TRBJ2-2 and V is TRBV4-1, with 7 bases matching TRBD1. Germline V gene lookup returns CDR1 MGHRA and CDR2 YSYEKL. The CDR3 contains 16 residues. J lost 4 bases, V lost 1 base, and 6 bases had no gene match. The DNA of the CDR3 is TGCGCCAGCAGCCAAGGACAGGGAGTGTCCACCGGGGAGCTGTTTTTT. Translation gives CASSQGQGVSTGELFF.

CDR3 sequence (DNA): TGTGCCAGCAGTGAAGCCCGGGGACAGGCGTACAATCAGCCCCAGCATTTT. Translation: CASSEARGQAYNQPQHF. The chain couples TRBV6-1 to TRBJ1-5; 8 bases fit TRBD1. Germline trimming cut 0 bases from V and 3 bases from J; bases unmatched to any gene: 7. Germline lookup yields CDR1 MNHNS and CDR2 SASEGT. The CDR3 is 17 residues long.